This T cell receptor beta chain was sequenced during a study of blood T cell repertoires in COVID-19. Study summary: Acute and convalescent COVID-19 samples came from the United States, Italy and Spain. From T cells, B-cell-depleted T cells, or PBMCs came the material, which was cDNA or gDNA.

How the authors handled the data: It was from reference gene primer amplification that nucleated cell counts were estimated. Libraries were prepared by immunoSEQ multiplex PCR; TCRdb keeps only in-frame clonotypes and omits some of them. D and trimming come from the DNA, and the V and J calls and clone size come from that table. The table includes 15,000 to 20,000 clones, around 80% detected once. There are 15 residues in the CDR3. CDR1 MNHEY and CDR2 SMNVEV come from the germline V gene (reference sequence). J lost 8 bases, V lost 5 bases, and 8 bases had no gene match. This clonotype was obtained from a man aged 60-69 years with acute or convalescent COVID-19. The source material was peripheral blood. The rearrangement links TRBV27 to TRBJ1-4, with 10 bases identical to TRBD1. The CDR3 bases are TGTGCCAGCAGTCTCGACAGGGGGCGCGGGGAAAAACTGTTTTTT. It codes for CASSLDRGRGEKLFF. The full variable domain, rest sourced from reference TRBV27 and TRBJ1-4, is EAQVTQNPRYLITVTGKKLTVTCSQNMNHEYMSWYRQDPGLGLRQIYYSMNVEVTDKGDVPEGYKVSRKEKRNFPLILESPSPNQTSLYFCASSLDRGRGEKLFFGSGTQLSVL.